This T cell receptor beta chain was sequenced in a study of cytomegalovirus exposure and HLA in healthy donors. The PCR used 60 Vbeta and 13 Jbeta primers. The data were produced by immunoSEQ multiplex PCR, yet TCRdb's version contains in-frame clones alone and is incomplete. The sample includes 90,000 to 95,000 clones, 78% of them seen just once. Germline V lookup: CDR1 MDHEN, CDR2 SYDVKM. CDR3 size: 14 residues. The V and J ends lost 6 bases and 0 bases, in that order; junction bases with no gene match: 4. Nominal health characterized the donors when sampled, though unrecorded immune exposures were likely.

The rearrangement uses TRBV28 and TRBJ2-7, with 8 nucleotides matching TRBD1. This TCR derives from a male donor in good health and CMV-seropositive. The sequenced sample consisted of PBMCs. Here the CDR3 reads CASSLGQVSYEQYF. Here the CDR3 DNA reads TGTGCCAGCAGCCTGGGACAGGTCTCCTACGAGCAGTACTTC. Together with reference TRBV28 and TRBJ2-7, the CDR3 gives the full variable domain: DVKVTQSSRYLVKRTGEKVFLECVQDMDHENMFWYRQDPGLGLRLIYFSYDVKMKEKGDIPEGYSVSREKKERFSLILESASTNQTSMYLCASSLGQVSYEQYFGPGTRLTVT.